A single sample gave rise to the 13 T cell receptor beta chains below, sequenced in a study of T cells in Graves' hyperthyroidism and ophthalmopathy. Amplification targeted TCR beta CDR3 regions from RNA transcripts. The HTBI set primed first-round TCR CDR3 RT-PCR. A single record per CDR3 protein comes from TCRdb applying MiXCR to the multiplex PCR reads. The sample records about 580,000 distinct CDR3 sequences, around 14% being singletons. The sample was blood. Receptor source: a woman aged 25 to 39 with Graves' hyperthyroidism that later progressed to Graves' ophthalmopathy.

This clonotype was seen repeatedly, ten times or more. The V gene is TRBV3-1, the J gene TRBJ2-5; 8 positions match TRBD2. Trimming removed 0 bases from V and 2 bases from J; junction bases left unmatched: 8. This CDR3 region has 17 residues. Germline CDR1 reads LGHDT; CDR2 reads YNNKEL (reference sequence). CDR3: CASSQDGSGETQETQYF. The CDR3, as DNA: TGTGCCAGCAGCCAAGATGGTAGCGGGGAGACTCAAGAGACCCAGTACTTC.

This clonotype was observed many times. The J gene is TRBJ1-4, the V gene TRBV11-3; TRBD1 is a possible D gene (6 bases). This CDR3 is 15 amino acids long. The germline V gene encodes CDR1 SGHNT and CDR2 YENEEA. Deletions cut 5 bases from V and 0 bases from J, with 10 bases between. The CDR3: CASSKGGTTNEKLFF. Written as DNA, the CDR3 is TGTGCCAGCAGCAAGGGGGGCACAACTAATGAAAAACTGTTTTTT.

In this sample, this clonotype turned up many times. The chain links TRBV12-5 to TRBJ2-1; 7 bases align to TRBD1. The CDR3 extends over 17 amino acids. Germline trimming cut 0 bases from V and 1 base from J; bases unmatched to any gene: 6. Per germline, CDR1 LGHNT and CDR2 FRNRAP. CDR3: CASGLVVLDRSYNEQFF. As DNA, the CDR3 is TGTGCTAGTGGTTTGGTAGTTCTGGACAGGTCCTACAATGAGCAGTTCTTC.

The chain joins TRBV30 to TRBJ2-2; a weak D match, TRBD2 (5 bases). V lost 1 base, J lost 5 bases, and 14 bases lay in between. Germline loops: CDR1 GTSNPN, CDR2 SVGIG (reference sequence). This CDR3 comprises 15 residues. CDR3 region: CAWSGSSVATGELFF. In DNA, the CDR3 is TGTGCCTGGAGTGGAAGTAGCGTGGCTACCGGGGAGCTGTTTTTT. Looking up the rest from reference TRBV30 and TRBJ2-2 gives the full variable domain: SQTIHQWPATLVQPVGSPLSLECTVEGTSNPNLYWYRQAAGRGLQLLFYSVGIGQISSEVPQNLSASRPQDRQFILSSKKLLLSDSGFYLCAWSGSSVATGELFFGEGSRLTVL.

Concerning this clonotype itself: This may arise from a read error, as a much more abundant clone is one base away. The rearrangement uses TRBV19 and TRBJ2-2; D is perhaps TRBD1 or TRBD2 (5 bases each). Germline V CDR1 and CDR2: LNHDA, SQIVND (reference sequence). The CDR3 runs 14 residues. CDR3 in DNA: TGTGCCATCCTGGCCGGGACCCCCACCGGGGAGCCGTTTTTT. Translating it yields CAILAGTPTGEPFF.

J is TRBJ1-5 and V is TRBV10-1; D is unresolved. The CDR3 totals 12 residues. V was clipped by 4 bases and J by 5 bases, with 6 bases between them. The germline V gene encodes CDR1 WNHNN and CDR2 SYGVQD (reference sequence). The CDR3 loop is CASSATDQPQHF. CDR3 DNA: TGCGCCAGCAGTGCCACAGATCAGCCCCAGCATTTT.

V usage is TRBV5-1 and J usage is TRBJ2-1; D ambiguous. V was pared by 0 bases and J by 0 bases, with 7 bases between. The CDR3 consists of 15 residues. Germline loops: CDR1 SGHRS, CDR2 YFSETQ. The CDR3 DNA reads TGCGCCAGCAGCTTGGGGCGATTCTCCTACAATGAGCAGTTCTTC. Protein product: CASSLGRFSYNEQFF.

There are many counts of this clonotype. The V and J genes are TRBV2 and TRBJ2-3; 11 bases map to TRBD2. CDR3 length equals 16 residues. Germline CDR1 SNHLY, CDR2 FYNNEI. J gave up 3 bases and V 6 bases, and 8 bases lay outside the gene matches. The CDR3 region is CASSDPGTSGTDTQYF. In nucleotides, the CDR3 is TGTGCCAGCAGCGACCCCGGGACTAGCGGAACAGATACGCAGTATTTT.

V usage is TRBV3-1 and J usage is TRBJ2-1; perhaps TRBD1 as D (6 bases). Germline-derived CDR1 and CDR2 are LGHDT and YNNKEL (reference sequence). There are 14 residues in the CDR3. V lost 4 bases and J lost 5, with 12 bases in between. The CDR3 loop reads CASSLQDRHNEQFF. The CDR3 DNA is TGTGCCAGCAGCCTTCAAGACAGGCACAATGAGCAGTTCTTC.

In its sample, this clonotype was seen many times. This chain links TRBV12-3 or TRBV12-4 with TRBJ2-1, with 7 nucleotides matching TRBD1. The CDR3 contains 14 residues. V shed 6 bases and J 2 bases; nucleotides not matched to a gene: 4. The CDR3 sequence: CASRARGTYNEQFF. The CDR3 DNA follows: TGTGCCAGCAGGGCCAGGGGGACCTACAATGAGCAGTTCTTC.

This clonotype was picked up many times. The V call is TRBV6-1, the J call TRBJ2-4, with D tentatively TRBD2 (6 bases). Germline V gene data show CDR1 as MNHNS and CDR2 as SASEGT. The length of the CDR3 is 16 residues. Deletions cut 2 bases from V and 0 bases from J, with 11 bases between. As DNA, the CDR3 is TGTGCCAGCAGTGAACCGGGGGTTCTAGCCAAAAACATTCAGTACTTC. As protein: CASSEPGVLAKNIQYF.

This clonotype appeared many times. The rearrangement joins TRBV12-3 or TRBV12-4 to TRBJ2-1, with D unresolved. This CDR3 contains 12 residues. Trimming left V 3 bases short and J 10 bases short, with 10 bases between. The CDR3 loop is CASSFTDTEQFF. CDR3 nucleotide sequence: TGTGCCAGCAGTTTTACGGATACCGAGCAGTTCTTC.

This chain connects TRBV7-9 to TRBJ2-1; 14 bases match TRBD2. The CDR3 sequence is 17 residues long. V shed 5 bases, J shed 6 bases, and the junction held 9 bases outside the gene matches. The V gene's germline CDR1 is SEHNR and CDR2 FQNEAQ (reference sequence). CDR3 amino acids: CASSAPGLAGVVNEQFF. The CDR3, as DNA: TGTGCCAGCAGCGCCCCGGGACTAGCGGGAGTAGTCAATGAGCAGTTCTTC.